This entry describes one T cell receptor (beta chain). This sample is part of a study of blood T cell repertoires in COVID-19. Study-level information: COVID-19 samples, acute and convalescent, were from the United States, Italy and Spain. PBMCs, B-cell-depleted T cells, or T cells were the source of the cDNA or gDNA that made up the material.

V lost 6 bases to trimming and J lost 1 base; unmatched junction nucleotides: 7. Germline V gives CDR1 SGDLS, CDR2 YYNGEE. The CDR3 extends over 17 amino acids. As handled by the study authors: Scientists estimated how many nucleated cells there were by amplifying reference gene primers. The data were produced by immunoSEQ multiplex PCR, yet TCRdb's version contains in-frame clones alone and is incomplete. That table gives V, J and clone size, and the DNA gave D and trimming. This sample yields 300,000 or so clones, of which about 82% are seen a single time; around 1.5% belongs to the top ten. Specimen: peripheral blood. The sequence came from a woman in her 50s with acute or convalescent COVID-19. V is TRBV9 and J is TRBJ2-2; 12 bases match TRBD2. The CDR3 reads CASTLGLAGKNTGELFF. CDR3 DNA sequence: TGTGCCAGCACCCTTGGACTAGCGGGAAAGAACACCGGGGAGCTGTTTTTT.